This TCR beta chain was identified in a study of human T cells and chemical hapten exposure. About the research overall: Sensitization used 2% DPC on approximately 2 cm by approximately 2 cm upper inner arm skin. Variation in per-sample TCR yields came mainly from small pooled library volume differences.

Time point defined: patch test 1, 2 weeks after DPC sensitization. The treatment: therapeutic diphenylcyclopropenone sensitization with weekly scalp DPC. Participating donors were patients with alopecia, aged 18 to 70 years, considered appropriate candidates for DPC. V shed 3 bases and J shed 11 bases, with 19 bases lying between them. The CDR3 sequence is 15 residues long. Per the germline V gene, CDR1 is MGHRA and CDR2 is YSYEKL. TCRdb re-analysed the RACE reads in MiXCR, keeping a single row per CDR3 protein. The sample has roughly 160,000 distinct CDR3 sequences, more than 14% seen once. General observations from the study: TCRs exceeding 1 in 1000 frequency stayed unchanged with DPC sensitization.

This clonotype turned up a few times. Its antigen remains unidentified. This rearrangement joins TRBV4-1 to TRBJ1-4; D not certain. The specimen was whole blood, collected in connection with sensitization to the hapten diphenylcyclopropenone (DPC). The TCR comes from a woman aged 25-40 years with alopecia areata. Some clones in this sample may be carry-over from other donors' samples. The CDR3 DNA reads as TGCGCCAGCAGCCAGGACCCCGGGCAGACTAGGAAACTGTTTTTT. This encodes CASSQDPGQTRKLFF.